This T cell receptor beta chain was identified during a study of T cell responses to AZD1222 COVID-19 vaccine. V gave up 5 bases and J gave up 8 bases; unmatched junction bases: 8. This CDR3 has 13 amino acids. CDR1 LGHDT and CDR2 YNNKEL come from the germline V gene (reference sequence). Overall study findings and caveats: Baseline serology detected seropositivity in only five to seven AZD1222 recipients. Vaccine-associated CD4 TCRs ranged over spike, dominating at 160-218 and 743-854.

Profiled with immunoSEQ multiplex PCR; TCRdb holds only in-frame clones, not every one. The profile shows about 150,000 clones, more than 75% of them singletons. With respect to this clone: Its antigen is not known.

The chain uses TRBV3-1 (or the pseudogene TRBV3-2) and TRBJ1-2; TRBD1 matches at 7 bases. This clonotype originated in an adult who received the AZD1222 COVID-19 vaccine. Sample: peripheral blood, taken 28 days after the second AZD1222 dose. CDR3 sequence reads: CASSKGTDLGYTF. As DNA, the CDR3 is TGTGCCAGCAGCAAAGGGACAGACCTGGGCTACACCTTC.